This TCR beta chain was sequenced during a study of blood T cells in healthy people across ages. Study outcomes and limitations: Whereas aged donors had fewer naive CD4+ cells, long-lived donors had more of them and higher diversity.

Combining a sample-barcoded 5' primer with a J-beta primer mix, a second PCR ran for roughly 7 to 12 cycles. Each CDR3 protein is one row after TCRdb ran MiXCR on the 5' RACE reads. The sample records hundreds of thousands of distinct CDR3 sequences, 58% being singletons. Germline values: CDR1 SEHNR, CDR2 FQNEAQ (reference sequence). The V gene end was trimmed by 5 bases and the J gene end by 0 bases; junction bases not matched to a gene: 10. The CDR3 is 18 residues long. Points on this clonotype: What it binds is unknown.

Roughly 10 milliliters was the volume of peripheral blood drawn from each donor. The authors isolated at least 6.5 million PBMCs per sample. RNA extraction gave at least 5 micrograms of total RNA per sample. The chain is built from TRBV7-9 and TRBJ2-1; 10 bases match TRBD2. The sequenced material came from blood. The sequence was obtained from a man between 25 and 39 years old in good health. The CDR3 region is CASSPRSLAGLSYNEQFF. Here the CDR3 DNA reads TGTGCCAGCAGCCCAAGGTCACTAGCGGGACTCTCCTACAATGAGCAGTTCTTC.